This T cell receptor (beta chain) comes out of a study of CD8+CD57+ T cells in acquired aplastic anemia (dated by TCRdb to the late 2010s). As for the study more broadly: A mean of around 3.2 ug of DNA, ranging from about 0.2 to 27.4 ug, was extracted from sorted CD4+ and CD8+ cells. An average of roughly 9.8 million reads for CD4+ cells and approximately 11 million reads for CD8+ cells was obtained from healthy donor samples.

Profiling of TCR beta VDJ combinations and CDR3 sequences used genomic DNA as the template. An Illumina HiSeq 2000 was used for TCR repertoire sequencing. The published analysis was carried out like this. Repertoire assessment relied on Simpson's diversity index, CDR3 size and DJ length profiles, and TRBV/TRBJ rearrangement plots. The most abundant DNA sequence in the deep sequencing data was taken as the immunodominant clone. CDR3 amino acid sequences were checked for sharing across subjects and were also compared against the VDJdb database and published repertoires. TCRdb passed the public sequencing reads through fastp at Q25 and MiXCR, retaining productive beta sequences. Rows merge per CDR3 protein into single entries with the most common DNA and genes. The V and J calls and clone size come from TCRdb's table, not from the authors' own analysis. A total of some 210,000 distinct CDR3 sequences appear in this sample, 61% of them only once. The top ten clonotypes cover about 31% of the sample.

Worth noting for this clonotype: Its antigen is still unknown. Qualities for individual bases were not recorded, and no much larger clone is one base off.

Trimming leaves V shorter by 3 bases and J shorter by 7 bases, with the junction holding 5 bases beyond the gene matches. The CDR3 runs 13 amino acids, cysteine and phenylalanine included. Only the CDR3 portion is preserved as DNA: 39 bases, with reading frame beginning at the first base. CDR1 and CDR2 were assigned from the germline V gene (reference sequence) as SEHNR and FQNEAQ. TCR repertoires of sorted CD4+ and CD8+ blood T cells from severe aplastic anemia patients and healthy subjects were deep-sequenced in the study. Ficoll-Paque density gradient centrifugation was used to isolate peripheral blood mononuclear cells. Before DNA was extracted, CD4+ and CD8+ T cells were sorted using either FACS or magnetic beads. Results the study describes overall, beyond this receptor: Patients and healthy controls showed no significant difference in CD8+ Simpson's diversity (P=0.060). Around 28 CD8+ CDR3 sequences were found to be shared between patients and controls, but these sequences appeared to be highly expressed in patients and within the immunodominant clones of the patients.

This chain is built from TRBV7-9 and TRBJ1-2; 7 central bases correspond to TRBD1. The receptor's source is a human donor in good health. The material sequenced was sorted CD4+, CD8+, or CD8+CD57+ T cells (not recorded which) from PBMCs. Here the CDR3 is given as CASSLQGGTGYTF. The nucleotide sequence reads TGTGCCAGCAGCTTGCAGGGGGGGACTGGCTACACCTTC.